Listed below are T cell receptor beta chains from one sample, sequenced in a study of OX40 agonist ivuxolimab in advanced cancers. Measured with immunoSEQ multiplex PCR; TCRdb has only the in-frame clones, and not every one. The table has tens of thousands of clones, over 80% seen once. Sample: CD4+ or CD8+ T cells sorted from blood, taken in a trial of the OX40 agonist ivuxolimab. These receptors came from an adult with an advanced solid tumor such as melanoma, head and neck, liver or kidney cancer. Each CDR3 is given with its conserved first and last residue. A D gene is named only where the DNA matches it firmly. The size of a clone is reported for some rows only, either as once, few or many, or as a class for expanded clones.

d_call j_call v_call clone_size cdr3_aa cdr3_nt
. TRBJ1-5 TRBV5-5 . CASSSAVGGAGNQPQHF TGTGCCAGCAGCTCCGCCGTCGGGGGCGCGGGGAATCAGCCCCAGCATTTT
. TRBJ1-4 TRBV10-3 few CAISQGSSEKLFF TGTGCCATCAGTCAGGGGAGTTCCGAAAAACTGTTTTTT
TRBD1 TRBJ1-6 TRBV12-5 once CASGLSTPGTGRSPLHF TGTGCTAGTGGTTTGTCAACCCCCGGGACAGGGCGATCACCCCTCCACTTT
TRBD1 TRBJ1-6 TRBV18 few CASSPGIQGGNSPLHF TGTGCCAGCTCACCGGGTATACAGGGGGGTAATTCACCCCTCCACTTT
. TRBJ1-1 TRBV5-1 . CASSRQQGGLNTEAFF TGCGCCAGCAGCCGCCAGCAAGGGGGACTTAACACTGAAGCTTTCTTT
TRBD1 TRBJ2-1 TRBV28 . CASSRRGTGLRDEQFF TGTGCCAGCAGTAGACGAGGGACAGGCCTTAGGGATGAGCAGTTCTTC
. TRBJ2-2 TRBV7-2 once CASSPDSGRGNTGELFF TGTGCCAGCAGCCCGGACTCGGGGCGGGGGAACACCGGGGAGCTGTTTTTT
. TRBJ2-1 TRBV9 . CASSPWTSGEQFF TGTGCCAGCAGCCCTTGGACTTCGGGGGAGCAGTTCTTC
TRBD1 TRBJ2-3 TRBV19 . CASRRDRVSTDTQYF TGTGCCAGTAGAAGGGACAGGGTAAGCACAGATACGCAGTATTTT
. TRBJ1-4 TRBV2 . CASSSPARGSEKLFF TGTGCCAGCAGTTCCCCGGCCAGGGGCAGTGAAAAACTGTTTTTT
. TRBJ2-7 TRBV20-1 . CSASGTRGWYF TGCAGTGCTAGCGGAACTCGGGGCTGGTACTTC
. TRBJ2-5 TRBV5-1 once CASSSPGEETQYF TGCGCCAGCAGCTCCCCTGGGGAGGAGACCCAGTACTTC
. TRBJ2-1 TRBV15 . CATNPGGSYNEQFF TGTGCCACCAACCCCGGGGGCTCCTACAATGAGCAGTTCTTC
TRBD2 TRBJ2-5 TRBV29-1 . CSVGVAGGPQETQYF TGCAGCGTTGGGGTAGCGGGAGGGCCCCAAGAGACCCAGTACTTC
TRBD2 TRBJ2-2 TRBV5-4 . CASSLVPAGGLVETGELFF TGTGCCAGCAGCTTGGTCCCAGCGGGGGGGCTGGTTGAAACCGGGGAGCTGTTTTTT
. TRBJ1-4 TRBV6-5 . CASRLNEKLFF TGTGCCAGCAGGCTTAATGAAAAACTGTTTTTT
. TRBJ2-3 TRBV7-2 . CASSPFGGQADTQYF TGTGCCAGCAGCCCATTCGGAGGTCAAGCAGATACGCAGTATTTT
. TRBJ2-5 TRBV7-2 . CASSKGRETQYF TGTGCCAGCAGCAAGGGGCGGGAGACCCAGTACTTC
TRBD1 TRBJ2-1 TRBV18 . CASSPQGAGDNEQFF TGTGCCAGCTCACCACAGGGGGCTGGCGATAATGAGCAGTTCTTC
TRBD1 TRBJ2-5 TRBV2 few CASPGQKSTQETQYF TGTGCCAGCCCGGGACAGAAATCAACCCAAGAGACCCAGTACTTC
. TRBJ2-3 TRBV5-6 . CASSSWDTSTDTQYF TGTGCCAGCAGCTCGTGGGACACTAGCACAGATACGCAGTATTTT
TRBD1 TRBJ2-5 TRBV7-2 once CASSLGARGIQETQYF TGTGCCAGCAGCTTAGGTGCCAGGGGGATCCAAGAGACCCAGTACTTC
TRBD1 TRBJ1-4 TRBV19 . CASINSGQSPEKLFF TGTGCCAGTATCAATTCGGGACAGAGCCCGGAAAAACTGTTTTTT
. TRBJ1-4 TRBV2 . CASRPGTPATNEKLFF TGTGCCAGCAGGCCCGGGACACCCGCAACTAATGAAAAACTGTTTTTT
TRBD1 TRBJ1-6 TRBV10-3 . CAIRTGENSPLHF TGTGCCATCAGGACAGGGGAGAATTCACCCCTCCACTTT
TRBD2 TRBJ2-4 TRBV15 . CATSRDYPGLAGVGNIQYF TGTGCCACCAGCAGAGATTATCCGGGACTAGCGGGAGTTGGGAACATTCAGTACTTC
TRBD1 TRBJ2-3 TRBV29-1 . CSGGTGGTDTQYF TGCAGCGGCGGGACAGGGGGCACAGATACGCAGTATTTT
TRBD1 TRBJ1-3 TRBV28 . CASAPTFDRGLGNTIYF TGTGCCAGCGCCCCTACCTTTGACAGGGGGTTAGGAAACACCATATATTTT
TRBD2 TRBJ2-3 TRBV11-2 . CASSARGTSPTDTQYF TGTGCCAGCAGCGCGAGAGGGACTAGTCCAACAGATACGCAGTATTTT
. TRBJ2-7 TRBV28 . CASSSMPYYEQYF TGTGCCAGCAGCTCCATGCCCTACTACGAGCAGTACTTC
. TRBJ2-2 TRBV10-3 . CAISGRVSAATGELFF TGTGCCATCAGTGGACGGGTCTCCGCGGCCACCGGGGAGCTGTTTTTT
. TRBJ2-3 TRBV4-3 . CASSQEGGTDTQYF TGCGCCAGCAGCCAGGAAGGTGGAACAGATACGCAGTATTTT
. TRBJ2-1 TRBV30 . CAWNQRPFNPNEQFF TGTGCCTGGAATCAAAGGCCATTCAACCCCAATGAGCAGTTCTTC
. TRBJ1-5 TRBV28 . CASSLSGTARLTQHF TGTGCCAGCAGTTTATCCGGGACGGCCCGGCTGACCCAGCATTTT
. TRBJ2-7 TRBV18 once CASSMGVSYEQYF TGTGCCAGCTCCATGGGAGTCTCCTACGAGCAGTACTTC
. TRBJ1-3 TRBV5-1 . CASSLAGAGNTIYF TGCGCCAGCAGCTTGGCGGGGGCTGGAAACACCATATATTTT
. TRBJ2-3 TRBV9 . CASSVEGPDTQYF TGTGCCAGCAGCGTAGAGGGGCCAGATACGCAGTATTTT
TRBD1 TRBJ1-2 TRBV4-1 . CASSHPRDRANYGYTF TGCGCCAGCAGCCACCCCCGGGACAGGGCAAACTATGGCTACACCTTC
TRBD1 TRBJ1-6 TRBV5-6 . CASSLGDRYNSPLHF TGTGCCAGCAGCTTGGGGGACAGATATAATTCACCCCTCCACTTT